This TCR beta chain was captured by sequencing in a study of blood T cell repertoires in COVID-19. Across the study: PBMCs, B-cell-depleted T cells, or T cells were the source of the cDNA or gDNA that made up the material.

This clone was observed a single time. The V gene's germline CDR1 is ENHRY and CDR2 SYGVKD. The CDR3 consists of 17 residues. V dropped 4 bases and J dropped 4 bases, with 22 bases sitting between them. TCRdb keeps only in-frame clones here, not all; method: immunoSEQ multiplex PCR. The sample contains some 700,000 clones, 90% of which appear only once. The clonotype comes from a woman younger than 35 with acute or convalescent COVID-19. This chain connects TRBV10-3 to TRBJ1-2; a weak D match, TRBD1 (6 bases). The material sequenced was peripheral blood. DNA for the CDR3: TGTGCCATCAGTGGAATCTCCCGGGACAAAAACCCCTATGGCTACACCTTC. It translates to CAISGISRDKNPYGYTF.